In this sample, the clone carrying this TCR beta chain is medium-sized. The target antigen is unknown. This sample is part of a study of vaccination and CD4 T cells after COVID-19. The assay that was used to sequence DNA from cultured CD4+ T cells was the Oncomine TCR Beta short-read assay. TCRdb reprocessed the PCR reads with MiXCR, giving one entry per CDR3 protein. Among 4,000 to 4,500 distinct CDR3 sequences, about a fifth were seen once, and the ten largest hold approximately 17%. The V gene's germline CDR1 is MRHNA and CDR2 SNTAGT. V was clipped by 6 bases and J by 4 bases, with 10 bases between them. CDR3 length equals 13 residues. Treatment specified: roughly nine-day PBMC culture with coronavirus spike peptide pools or control peptides (ViraFEST assay). After expanding antigen-specific T cells with peptide pools, ViraFEST sequenced their TCRs.

This chain uses TRBV6-4 with TRBJ1-5, with no clear D. What was sequenced was CD4+ T cells from blood, cultured in vitro. This sequence was found in a human donor who had recovered from COVID-19. The CDR3 DNA reads TGTGCCAGCAGCCGGGAGAGTAATCAGCCCCAGCATTTT. Protein: CASSRESNQPQHF.